This T cell receptor beta chain comes out of a study of CD8 T cells in ankylosing spondylitis. Study observations and caveats: Among TCR beta sequences, a motif of several highly homologous variants appeared characteristic of ankylosing spondylitis blood. Reports of some motif variants in reactive arthritis synovial fluid and blood predate this one. As reported, disease-linked clones showed significant enrichment in matched ankylosing spondylitis synovial fluid.

The germline V and J ends were trimmed by 8 bases and 5 bases, with 12 bases remaining between them. This CDR3 is 11 amino acids long. Per germline, CDR1 SQVTM and CDR2 ANQGSEA. A note on this clonotype: Its target is not known.

Molecular-barcoded quantitative 5'-RACE produced these TCR beta libraries. TCRdb used MiXCR to reprocess the 5' RACE reads, holding one entry per CDR3 protein. Found here are approximately 540,000 distinct CDR3 sequences, roughly 13% of them singletons; the top ten hold approximately 6.3%. This chain joins TRBV29-1 and TRBJ1-2; no reliable D call. Sequenced material: blood, either unsorted or a sorted T cell fraction (not recorded which). This receptor was obtained from a male donor with ankylosing spondylitis. The CDR3 sequence is CSLRLEYGYTF. In DNA, the CDR3 is TGCAGCCTACGACTGGAATATGGCTACACCTTC.